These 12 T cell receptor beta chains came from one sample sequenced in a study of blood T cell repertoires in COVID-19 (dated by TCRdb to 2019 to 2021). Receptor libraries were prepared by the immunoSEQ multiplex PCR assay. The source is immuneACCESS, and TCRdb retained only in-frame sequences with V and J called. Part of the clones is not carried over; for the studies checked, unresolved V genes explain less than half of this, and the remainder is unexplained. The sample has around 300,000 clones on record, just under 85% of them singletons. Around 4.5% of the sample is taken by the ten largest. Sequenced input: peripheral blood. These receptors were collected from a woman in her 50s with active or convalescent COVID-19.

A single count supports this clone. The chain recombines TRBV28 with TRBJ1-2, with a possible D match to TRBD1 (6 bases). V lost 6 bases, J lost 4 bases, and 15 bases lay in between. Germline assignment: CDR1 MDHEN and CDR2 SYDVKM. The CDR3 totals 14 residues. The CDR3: CASSGRQAIYGYTF. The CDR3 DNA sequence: TGTGCCAGCAGCGGCCGACAGGCCATCTATGGCTACACCTTC.

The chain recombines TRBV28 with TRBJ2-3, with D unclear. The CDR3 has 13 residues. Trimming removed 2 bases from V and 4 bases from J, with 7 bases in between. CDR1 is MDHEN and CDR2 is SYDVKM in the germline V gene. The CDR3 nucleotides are TGTGCCAGCAGTTTAATATCGGCAGATACGCAGTATTTT. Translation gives CASSLISADTQYF.

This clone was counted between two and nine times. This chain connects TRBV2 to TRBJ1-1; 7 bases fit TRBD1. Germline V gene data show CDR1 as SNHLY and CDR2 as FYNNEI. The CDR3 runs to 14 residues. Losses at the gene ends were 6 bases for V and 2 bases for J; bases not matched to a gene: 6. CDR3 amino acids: CASSPGQPNTEAFF. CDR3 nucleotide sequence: TGTGCCAGCAGCCCGGGACAGCCCAACACTGAAGCTTTCTTT.

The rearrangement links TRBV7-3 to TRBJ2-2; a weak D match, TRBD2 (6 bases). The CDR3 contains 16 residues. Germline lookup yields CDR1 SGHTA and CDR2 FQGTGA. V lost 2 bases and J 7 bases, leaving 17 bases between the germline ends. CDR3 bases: TGTGCCAGCAGCTTAGAGGCGGAGGGCGGGATCGGGGAGCTGTTTTTT. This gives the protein CASSLEAEGGIGELFF.

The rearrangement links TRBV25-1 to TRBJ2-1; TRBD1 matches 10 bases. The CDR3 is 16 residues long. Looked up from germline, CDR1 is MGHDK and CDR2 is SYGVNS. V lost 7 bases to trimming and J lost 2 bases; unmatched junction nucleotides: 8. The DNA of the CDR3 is TGTGCCAGCACCCCAGGGGGACAGGGGACCTACAATGAGCAGTTCTTC. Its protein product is CASTPGGQGTYNEQFF.

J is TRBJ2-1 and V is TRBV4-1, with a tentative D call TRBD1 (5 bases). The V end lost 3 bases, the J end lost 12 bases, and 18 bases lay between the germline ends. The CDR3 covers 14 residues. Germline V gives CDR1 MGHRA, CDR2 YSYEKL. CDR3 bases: TGCGCCAGCAGCCATGGGGCCACTGAGACAGTGCAGTTCTTC. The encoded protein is CASSHGATETVQFF.

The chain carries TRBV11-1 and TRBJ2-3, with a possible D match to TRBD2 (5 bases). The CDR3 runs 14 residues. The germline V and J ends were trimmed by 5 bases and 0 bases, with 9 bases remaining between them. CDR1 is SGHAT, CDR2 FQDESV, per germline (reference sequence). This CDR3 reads CASSPRTSTDTQYF. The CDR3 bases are TGTGCCAGCAGCCCCCGGACTAGCACAGATACGCAGTATTTT.

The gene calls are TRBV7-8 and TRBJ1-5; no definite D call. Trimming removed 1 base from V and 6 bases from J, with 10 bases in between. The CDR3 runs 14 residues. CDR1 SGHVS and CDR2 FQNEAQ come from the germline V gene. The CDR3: CASSLVRAPQPQHF. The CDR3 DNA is TGTGCCAGCAGCTTAGTGAGGGCCCCTCAGCCCCAGCATTTT.

DNA for the CDR3: TGTGCCATCAGTGAGTCCGGACTCCTGAACACCGGGGAGCTGTTTTTT. Translation: CAISESGLLNTGELFF. This chain links TRBV10-3 with TRBJ2-2; TRBD2 might be the D (5 bases). V gave up 0 bases and J gave up 1 base, with 9 bases separating them. CDR1 is ENHRY and CDR2 is SYGVKD in the germline V gene. The CDR3 is 16 amino acids.

The CDR3 DNA reads as TGCGCCAGCAGCCAGCTGGACTGGCCACAAGAGACCCAGTACTTC. Protein sequence: CASSQLDWPQETQYF. The chain recombines TRBV4-1 with TRBJ2-5; TRBD2 is a possible D gene (5 bases). Germline loops: CDR1 MGHRA, CDR2 YSYEKL. The V end lost 3 bases, the J end lost 2 bases, and 13 bases lay between the germline ends. The CDR3 is 15 amino acids.

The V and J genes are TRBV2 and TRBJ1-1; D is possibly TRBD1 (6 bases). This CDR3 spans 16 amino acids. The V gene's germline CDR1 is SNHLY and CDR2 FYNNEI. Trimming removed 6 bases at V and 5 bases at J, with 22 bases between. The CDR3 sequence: CASSLERGGAGTEAFF. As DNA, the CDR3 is TGTGCCAGCAGCCTCGAAAGGGGGGGCGCGGGGACTGAAGCTTTCTTT.

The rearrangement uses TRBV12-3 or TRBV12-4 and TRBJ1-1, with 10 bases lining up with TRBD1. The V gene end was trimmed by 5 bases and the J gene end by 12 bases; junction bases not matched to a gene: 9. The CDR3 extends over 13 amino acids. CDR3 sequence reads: CASSDPTGGGTFF. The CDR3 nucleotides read TGTGCCAGCAGTGACCCGACAGGGGGCGGAACTTTCTTT.